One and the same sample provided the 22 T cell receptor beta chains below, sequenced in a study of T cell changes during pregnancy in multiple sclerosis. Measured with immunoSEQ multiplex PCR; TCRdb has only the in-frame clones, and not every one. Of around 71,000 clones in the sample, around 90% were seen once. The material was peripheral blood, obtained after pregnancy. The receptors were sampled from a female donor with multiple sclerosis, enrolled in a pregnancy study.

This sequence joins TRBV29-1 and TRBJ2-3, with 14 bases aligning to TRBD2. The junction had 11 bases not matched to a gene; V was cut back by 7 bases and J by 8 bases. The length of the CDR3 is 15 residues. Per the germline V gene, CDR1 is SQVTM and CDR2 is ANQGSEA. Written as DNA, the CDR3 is TGCAGCGCCCTGGGACTAGCGGGAGAGGCGGGTACGCAGTATTTT. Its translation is CSALGLAGEAGTQYF.

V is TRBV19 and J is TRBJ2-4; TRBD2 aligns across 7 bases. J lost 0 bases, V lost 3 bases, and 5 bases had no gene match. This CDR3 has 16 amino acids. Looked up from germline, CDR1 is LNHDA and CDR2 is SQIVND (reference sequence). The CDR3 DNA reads TGTGCCAGTAGTATCGGGCTAGCGGTAGCCAAAAACATTCAGTACTTC. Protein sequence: CASSIGLAVAKNIQYF. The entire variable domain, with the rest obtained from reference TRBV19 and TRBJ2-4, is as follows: DGGITQSPKYLFRKEGQNVTLSCEQNLNHDAMYWYRQDPGQGLRLIYYSQIVNDFQKGDIAEGYSVSREKKESFPLTVTSAQKNPTAFYLCASSIGLAVAKNIQYFGAGTRLSVL.

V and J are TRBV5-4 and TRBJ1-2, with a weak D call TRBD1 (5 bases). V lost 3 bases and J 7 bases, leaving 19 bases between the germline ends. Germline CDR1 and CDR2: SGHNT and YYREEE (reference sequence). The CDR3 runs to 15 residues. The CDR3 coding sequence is TGTGCCAGCAGCTCTTGGGGAACAGGCCCTGGTGGCTACACCTTC. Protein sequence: CASSSWGTGPGGYTF.

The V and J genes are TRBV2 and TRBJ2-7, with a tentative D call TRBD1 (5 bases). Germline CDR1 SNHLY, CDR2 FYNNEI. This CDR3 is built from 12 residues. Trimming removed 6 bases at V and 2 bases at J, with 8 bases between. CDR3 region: CASSETAYEQYF. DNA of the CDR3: TGTGCCAGCAGCGAGACAGCCTACGAGCAGTACTTC. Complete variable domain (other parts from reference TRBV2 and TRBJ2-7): EPEVTQTPSHQVTQMGQEVILRCVPISNHLYFYWYRQILGQKVEFLVSFYNNEISEKSEIFDDQFSVERPDGSNFTLKIRSTKLEDSAMYFCASSETAYEQYFGPGTRLTVT.

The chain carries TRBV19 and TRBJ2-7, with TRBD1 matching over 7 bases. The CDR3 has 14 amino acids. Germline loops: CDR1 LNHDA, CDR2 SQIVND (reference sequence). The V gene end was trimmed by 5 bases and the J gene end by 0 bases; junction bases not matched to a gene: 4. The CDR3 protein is CASSSQGVSYEQYF. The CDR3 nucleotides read TGTGCCAGTAGTTCGCAGGGGGTCTCCTACGAGCAGTACTTC.

CDR3 bases: TGTGCCAGCTCACCCCCAACACTGGGGCACTACGAGCAGTACTTC. Encoded protein: CASSPPTLGHYEQYF. V is TRBV18 and J is TRBJ2-7; TRBD1 might be the D (5 bases). The CDR3 is 15 residues long. From germline, CDR1 is KGHSH and CDR2 LQKENI. V lost 3 bases and J 3 bases, leaving 15 bases between the germline ends.

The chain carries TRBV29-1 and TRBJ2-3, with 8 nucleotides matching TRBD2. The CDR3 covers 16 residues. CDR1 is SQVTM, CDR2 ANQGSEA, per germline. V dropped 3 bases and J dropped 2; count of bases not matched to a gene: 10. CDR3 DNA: TGCAGCGTTGAGCGTGGGAGCGGGAGTATCACAGATACGCAGTATTTT. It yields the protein CSVERGSGSITDTQYF.

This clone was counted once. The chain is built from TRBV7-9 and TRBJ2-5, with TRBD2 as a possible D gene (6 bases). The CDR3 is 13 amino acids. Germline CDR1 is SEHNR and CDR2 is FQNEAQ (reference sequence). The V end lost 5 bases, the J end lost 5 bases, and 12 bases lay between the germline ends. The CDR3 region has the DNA TGTGCCAGCAGCCCGCCTAGCGTTGAGACCCAGTACTTC. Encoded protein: CASSPPSVETQYF.

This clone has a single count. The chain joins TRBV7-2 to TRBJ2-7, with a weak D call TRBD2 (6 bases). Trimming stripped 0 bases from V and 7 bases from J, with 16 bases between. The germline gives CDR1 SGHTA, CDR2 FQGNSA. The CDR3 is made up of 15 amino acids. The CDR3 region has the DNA TGTGCCAGCAGCTTAGCGGGAGGACGACTCGGGGAGCAGTACTTC. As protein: CASSLAGGRLGEQYF.

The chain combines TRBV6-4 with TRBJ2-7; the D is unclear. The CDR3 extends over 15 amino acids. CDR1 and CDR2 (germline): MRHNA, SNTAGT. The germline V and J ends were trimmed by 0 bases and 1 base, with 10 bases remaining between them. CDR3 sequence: CASSDSGGRSYEQYF. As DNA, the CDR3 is TGTGCCAGCAGTGACTCTGGTGGCAGGTCCTACGAGCAGTACTTC.

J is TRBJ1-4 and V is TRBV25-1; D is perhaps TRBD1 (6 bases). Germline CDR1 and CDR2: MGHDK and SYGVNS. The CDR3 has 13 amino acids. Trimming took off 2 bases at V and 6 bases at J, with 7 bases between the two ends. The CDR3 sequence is CASSEQGYEKLFF. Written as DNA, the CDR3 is TGTGCCAGCAGTGAACAGGGGTATGAAAAACTGTTTTTT.

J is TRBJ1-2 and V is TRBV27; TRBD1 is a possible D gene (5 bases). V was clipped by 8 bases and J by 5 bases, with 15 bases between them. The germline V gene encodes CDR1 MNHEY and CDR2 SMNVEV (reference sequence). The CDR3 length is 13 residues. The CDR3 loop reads CASSPRQGYGYTF. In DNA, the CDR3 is TGTGCCAGCTCCCCCCGGCAGGGATATGGCTACACCTTC.

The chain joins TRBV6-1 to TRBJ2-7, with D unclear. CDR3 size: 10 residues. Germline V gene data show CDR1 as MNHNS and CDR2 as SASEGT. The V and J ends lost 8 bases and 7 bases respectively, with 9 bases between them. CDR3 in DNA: TGTGCCAGCTTCGCTCAGGAGCAGTACTTC. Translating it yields CASFAQEQYF.

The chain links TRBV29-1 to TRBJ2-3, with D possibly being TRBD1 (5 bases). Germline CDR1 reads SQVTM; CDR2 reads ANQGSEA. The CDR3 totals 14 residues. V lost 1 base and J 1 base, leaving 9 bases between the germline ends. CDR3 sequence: CSVEGQLGTDTQYF. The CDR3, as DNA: TGCAGCGTTGAAGGACAGCTAGGCACAGATACGCAGTATTTT.

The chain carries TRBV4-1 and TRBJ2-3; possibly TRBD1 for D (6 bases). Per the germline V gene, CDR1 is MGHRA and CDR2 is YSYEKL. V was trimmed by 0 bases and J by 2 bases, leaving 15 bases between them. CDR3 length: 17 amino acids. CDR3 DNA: TGCGCCAGCAGCCAAGATGAGGGCAGGGGTCCCACAGATACGCAGTATTTT. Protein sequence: CASSQDEGRGPTDTQYF.

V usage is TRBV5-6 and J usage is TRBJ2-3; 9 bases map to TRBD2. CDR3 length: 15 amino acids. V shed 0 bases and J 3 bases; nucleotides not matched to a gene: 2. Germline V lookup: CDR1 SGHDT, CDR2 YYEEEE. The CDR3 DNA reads TGTGCCAGCAGCTTGGGTAGCGGGAGTACAGATACGCAGTATTTT. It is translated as CASSLGSGSTDTQYF. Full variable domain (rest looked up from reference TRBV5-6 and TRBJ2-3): DAGVTQSPTHLIKTRGQQVTLRCSPKSGHDTVSWYQQALGQGPQFIFQYYEEEERQRGNFPDRFSGHQFPNYSSELNVNALLLGDSALYLCASSLGSGSTDTQYFGPGTRLTVL.

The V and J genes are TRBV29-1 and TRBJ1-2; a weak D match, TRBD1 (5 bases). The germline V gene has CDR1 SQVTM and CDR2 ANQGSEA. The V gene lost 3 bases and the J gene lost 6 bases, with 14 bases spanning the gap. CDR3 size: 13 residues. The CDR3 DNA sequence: TGCAGCGTTGATCCCGACAGTGTGGATGGCTACACCTTC. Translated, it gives CSVDPDSVDGYTF.

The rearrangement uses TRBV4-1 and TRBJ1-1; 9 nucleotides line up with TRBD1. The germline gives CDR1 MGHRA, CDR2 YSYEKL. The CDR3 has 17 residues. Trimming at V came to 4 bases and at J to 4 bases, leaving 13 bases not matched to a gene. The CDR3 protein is CASSPLGGGGQGTEAFF. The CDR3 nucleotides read TGCGCCAGCAGCCCCCTCGGGGGTGGGGGACAGGGCACTGAAGCTTTCTTT.

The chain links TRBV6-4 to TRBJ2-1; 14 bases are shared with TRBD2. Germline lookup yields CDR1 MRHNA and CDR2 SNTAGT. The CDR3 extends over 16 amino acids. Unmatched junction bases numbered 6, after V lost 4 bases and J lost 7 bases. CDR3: CASSGSGTSGSNEQFF. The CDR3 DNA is TGTGCCAGCAGTGGGTCCGGGACTAGCGGGAGTAATGAGCAGTTCTTC.

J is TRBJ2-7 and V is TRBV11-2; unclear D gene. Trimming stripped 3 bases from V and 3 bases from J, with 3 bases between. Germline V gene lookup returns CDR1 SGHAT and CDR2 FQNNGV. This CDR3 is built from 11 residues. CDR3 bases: TGTGCCAGCAGCTTTCACTACGAGCAGTACTTC. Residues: CASSFHYEQYF.

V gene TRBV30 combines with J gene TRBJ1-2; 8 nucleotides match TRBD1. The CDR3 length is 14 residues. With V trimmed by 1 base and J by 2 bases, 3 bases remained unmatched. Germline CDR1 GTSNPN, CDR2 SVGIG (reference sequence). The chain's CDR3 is CAWSEGTGNYGYTF. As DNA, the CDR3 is TGTGCCTGGAGTGAGGGGACAGGAAACTATGGCTACACCTTC.

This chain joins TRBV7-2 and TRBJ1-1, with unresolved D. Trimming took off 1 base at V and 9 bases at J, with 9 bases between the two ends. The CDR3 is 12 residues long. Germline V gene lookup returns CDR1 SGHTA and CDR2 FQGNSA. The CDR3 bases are TGTGCCAGCAGCTTAGGGGCAGCTAAAGCTTTCTTT. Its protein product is CASSLGAAKAFF. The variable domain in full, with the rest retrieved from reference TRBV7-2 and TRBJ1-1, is GAGVSQSPSNKVTEKGKDVELRCDPISGHTALYWYRQSLGQGLEFLIYFQGNSAPDKSGLPSDRFSAERTGGSVSTLTIQRTQQEDSAVYLCASSLGAAKAFFGQGTRLTVV.